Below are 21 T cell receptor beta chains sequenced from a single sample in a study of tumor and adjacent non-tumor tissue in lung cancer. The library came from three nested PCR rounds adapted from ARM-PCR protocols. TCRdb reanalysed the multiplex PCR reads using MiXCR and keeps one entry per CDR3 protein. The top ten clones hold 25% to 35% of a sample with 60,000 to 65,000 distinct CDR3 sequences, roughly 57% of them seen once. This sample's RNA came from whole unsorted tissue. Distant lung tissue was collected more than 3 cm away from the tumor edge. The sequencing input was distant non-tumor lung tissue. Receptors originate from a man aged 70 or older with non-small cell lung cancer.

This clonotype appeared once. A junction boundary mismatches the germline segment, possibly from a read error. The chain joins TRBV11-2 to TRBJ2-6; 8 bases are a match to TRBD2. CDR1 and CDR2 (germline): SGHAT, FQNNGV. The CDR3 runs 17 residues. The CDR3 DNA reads TGTGCAAGCAGCTCCCGGGGGGGTAGCTCTGGGGCAAACGTCGTGACTTTC. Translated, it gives CASSSRGGSSGANVVTF.

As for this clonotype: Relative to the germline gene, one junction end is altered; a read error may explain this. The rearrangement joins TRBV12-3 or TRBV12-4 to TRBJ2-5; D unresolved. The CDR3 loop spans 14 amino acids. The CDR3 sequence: CSSKNRLSSETQYF. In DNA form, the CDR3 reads TGTTCCAGCAAAAACCGACTGTCATCGGAGACTCAGTACTTC.

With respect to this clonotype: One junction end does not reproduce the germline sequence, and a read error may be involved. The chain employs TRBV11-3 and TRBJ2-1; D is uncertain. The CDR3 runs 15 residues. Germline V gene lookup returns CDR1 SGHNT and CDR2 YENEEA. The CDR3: CASSLIAGVNNEQFF. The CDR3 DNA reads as TGCGCCAGCAGCCTTATAGCTGGGGTTAACAATGAGCAGTTCTTC.

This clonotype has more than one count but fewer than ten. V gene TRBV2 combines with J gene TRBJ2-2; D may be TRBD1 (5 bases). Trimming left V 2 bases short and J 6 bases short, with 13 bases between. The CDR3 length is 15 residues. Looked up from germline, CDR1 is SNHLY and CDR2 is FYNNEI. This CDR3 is CASSETQGLAGELFF. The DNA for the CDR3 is TGTGCCAGCAGTGAAACCCAGGGCCTGGCCGGGGAGCTGTTTTTT.

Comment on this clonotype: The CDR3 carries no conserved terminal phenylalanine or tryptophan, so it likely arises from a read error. CDR3 coding DNA: TGCGCCAGCAGCCAAGATGGGGGGTACCCTTACGAGCAGTACTTG. This sequence encodes CASSQDGGYPYEQYL. This chain connects TRBV4-1 to TRBJ2-7; D possibly corresponds to TRBD2 (6 bases). There are 15 residues in the CDR3. Trimming stripped 0 bases from V and 4 bases from J, with 13 bases between. Germline CDR1 reads MGHRA; CDR2 reads YSYEKL.

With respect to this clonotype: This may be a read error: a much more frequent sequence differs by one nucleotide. The CDR3 bases are TGTGCCAGCAGACCAGGACCCAAGTCGCGGGGCTACACCTTC. It translates to CASRPGPKSRGYTF. The J gene is TRBJ1-2, the V gene TRBV12-3 or TRBV12-4; D is undetermined. Deletions cut 6 bases from V and 8 bases from J, with 19 bases between. This CDR3 region has 14 residues.

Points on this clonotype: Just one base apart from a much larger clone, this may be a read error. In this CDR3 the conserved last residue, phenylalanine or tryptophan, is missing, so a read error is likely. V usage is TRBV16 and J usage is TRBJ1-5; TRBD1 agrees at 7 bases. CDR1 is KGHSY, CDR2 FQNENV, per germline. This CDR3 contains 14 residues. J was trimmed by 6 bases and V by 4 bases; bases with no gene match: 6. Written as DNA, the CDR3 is TGTGCCAGCAGCCGGCGACAGGGCGGTCAGCCCCAGCATCTT. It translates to CASSRRQGGQPQHL.

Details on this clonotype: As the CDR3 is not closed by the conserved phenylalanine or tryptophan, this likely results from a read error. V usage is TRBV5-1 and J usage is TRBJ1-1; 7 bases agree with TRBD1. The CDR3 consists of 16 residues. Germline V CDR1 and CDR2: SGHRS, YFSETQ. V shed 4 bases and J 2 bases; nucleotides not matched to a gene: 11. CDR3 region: CASSIRDRSQNTEAFL. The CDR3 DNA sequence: TGCGCCAGCAGCATCCGGGACAGATCACAAAACACTGAAGCTTTCCTT.

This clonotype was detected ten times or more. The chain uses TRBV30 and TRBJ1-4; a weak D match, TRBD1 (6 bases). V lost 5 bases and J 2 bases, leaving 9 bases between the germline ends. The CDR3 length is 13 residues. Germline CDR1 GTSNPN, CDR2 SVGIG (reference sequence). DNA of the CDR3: TGTGCCTGGGCCACAGGGACTAATGAAAAACTGTTTTTT. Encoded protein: CAWATGTNEKLFF.

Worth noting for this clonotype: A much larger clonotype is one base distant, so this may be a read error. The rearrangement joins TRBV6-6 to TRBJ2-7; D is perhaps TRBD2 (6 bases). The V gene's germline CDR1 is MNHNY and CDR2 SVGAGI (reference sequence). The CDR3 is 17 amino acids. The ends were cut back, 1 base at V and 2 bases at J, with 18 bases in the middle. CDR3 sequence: CASSYLNRLVGTYEQYF. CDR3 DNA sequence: TGTGCCAGCAGTTACTTGAACCGACTAGTGGGGACCTACGAGCAGTACTTC.

The CDR3, as DNA: TGTGCCAGCAACCGGGTAGGCGGGCAGTACTTC. Translation: CASNRVGGQYF. The genes are TRBV28 and TRBJ2-7, with no clear D. This CDR3 region has 11 residues. Looked up from germline, CDR1 is MDHEN and CDR2 is SYDVKM. Trimming removed 7 bases at V and 9 bases at J, with 13 bases between.

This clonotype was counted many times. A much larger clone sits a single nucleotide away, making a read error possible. Written as DNA, the CDR3 is TGTGTCAGCAGATGGACTAGCGGGGCGGAGACCCAGTACTTC. As protein: CVSRWTSGAETQYF. The chain links TRBV11-2 to TRBJ2-5; 12 bases map to TRBD2. Germline V gene data show CDR1 as SGHAT and CDR2 as FQNNGV. This CDR3 contains 14 residues.

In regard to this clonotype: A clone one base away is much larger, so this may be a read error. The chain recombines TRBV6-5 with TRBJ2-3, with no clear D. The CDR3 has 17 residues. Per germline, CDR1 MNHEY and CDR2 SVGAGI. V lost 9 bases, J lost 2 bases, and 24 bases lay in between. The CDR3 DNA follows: TGTGCCAGAAGTAACCCCCCCGGGCGCTATCACACAGATACGCAGTATTTT. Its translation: CARSNPPGRYHTDTQYF.

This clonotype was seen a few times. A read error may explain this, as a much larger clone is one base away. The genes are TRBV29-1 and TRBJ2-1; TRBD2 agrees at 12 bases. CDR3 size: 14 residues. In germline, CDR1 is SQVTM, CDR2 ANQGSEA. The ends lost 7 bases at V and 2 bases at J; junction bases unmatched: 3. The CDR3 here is CSDGLAGPYNEQFF. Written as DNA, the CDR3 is TGCAGCGACGGACTAGCGGGGCCCTACAATGAGCAGTTCTTC.

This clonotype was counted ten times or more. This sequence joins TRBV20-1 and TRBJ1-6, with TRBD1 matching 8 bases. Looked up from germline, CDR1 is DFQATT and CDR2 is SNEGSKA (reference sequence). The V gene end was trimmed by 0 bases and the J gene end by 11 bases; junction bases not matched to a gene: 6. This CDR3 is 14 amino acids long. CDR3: CSARDITGGAPLHF. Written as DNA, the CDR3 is TGCAGTGCTAGAGATATAACAGGGGGAGCACCCCTCCACTTT.

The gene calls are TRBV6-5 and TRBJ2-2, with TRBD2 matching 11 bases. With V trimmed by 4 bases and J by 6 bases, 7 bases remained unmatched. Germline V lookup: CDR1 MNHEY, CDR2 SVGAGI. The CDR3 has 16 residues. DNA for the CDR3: TGTGCCAGCAGTTGCTTCCGACTAGCGGGGCCCGGGGAGCTGTTTTTT. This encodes CASSCFRLAGPGELFF.

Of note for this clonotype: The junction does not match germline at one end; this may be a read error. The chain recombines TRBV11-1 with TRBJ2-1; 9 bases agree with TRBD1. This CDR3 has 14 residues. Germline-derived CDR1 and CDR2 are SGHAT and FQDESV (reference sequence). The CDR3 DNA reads TGTGCCAGCAGCCCAAGGACAGGGGTGGATGAGCTGTTCTTC. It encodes CASSPRTGVDELFF.

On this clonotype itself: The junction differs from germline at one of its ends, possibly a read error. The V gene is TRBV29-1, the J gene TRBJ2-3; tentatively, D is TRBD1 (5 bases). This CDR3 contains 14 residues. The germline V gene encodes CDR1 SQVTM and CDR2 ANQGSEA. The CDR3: CSVGHLWGTDTRYF. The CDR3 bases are TGCAGCGTTGGGCATCTGTGGGGCACAGATACGCGGTATTTT.

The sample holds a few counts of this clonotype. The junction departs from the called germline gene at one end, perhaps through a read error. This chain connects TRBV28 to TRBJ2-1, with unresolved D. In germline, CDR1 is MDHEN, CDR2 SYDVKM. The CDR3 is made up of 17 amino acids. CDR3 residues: CAGRTFGGQKSYNEQFF. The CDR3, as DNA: TGTGCCGGCAGAACCTTCGGTGGTCAGAAGTCCTACAATGAGCAGTTCTTC.

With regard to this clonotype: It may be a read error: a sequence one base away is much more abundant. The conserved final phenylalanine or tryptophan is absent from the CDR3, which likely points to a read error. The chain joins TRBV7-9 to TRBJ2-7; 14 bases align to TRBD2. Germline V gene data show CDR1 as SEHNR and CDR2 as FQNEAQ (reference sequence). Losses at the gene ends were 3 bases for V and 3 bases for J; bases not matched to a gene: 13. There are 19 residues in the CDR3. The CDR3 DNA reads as TGTGCCAGCAGCTTCCAGACTAGCGGGAGGGCCCTTTCTCTCTACGAGCAGTACTAC. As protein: CASSFQTSGRALSLYEQYY.

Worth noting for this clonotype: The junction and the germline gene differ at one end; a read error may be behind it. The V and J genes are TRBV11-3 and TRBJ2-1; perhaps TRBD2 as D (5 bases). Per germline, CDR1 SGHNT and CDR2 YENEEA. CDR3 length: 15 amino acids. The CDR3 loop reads CASSLERGTNNGQFF. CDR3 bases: TGTGCCAGCAGCTTAGAACGGGGAACTAACAATGGGCAGTTCTTC.